The subject of this entry is one T cell receptor beta chain. This clone's antigen is unknown. Per-base qualities were not stored, and no clone one base away is much larger. The germline V and J ends show losses of 0 bases and 1 base respectively, and no gene match explains 5 bases of the junction. Taken from the germline V gene (reference sequence), the CDR1 and CDR2 loops are WNHNN and SYGVQD. Counted from cysteine to phenylalanine, this CDR3 has 17 amino acids. Kept here is only the CDR3 DNA, which spans 51 bases and is read in frame from base 1. The record originates from a study of molecular identifiers for immune sequencing clone quantification (dated by TCRdb to the late 2010s). A note on the overall study: For a replicate experiment, the RNA from either approximately 20,000 or 100,000 naive CD8 T cells was divided into five aliquots, and four of those aliquots went on to sequencing. CD8 T cells were used in a methods study to benchmark molecular-identifier clustering-based TCR repertoire sequencing (MIDCIRS) and TCR RNA copy counting.

Receptor amplification or capture employed PCR. This sample was sequenced with a NextSeq 500. Bulk TCR libraries were made following a previously described method, with the TCR primers given in Table S5. Purification of total RNA was performed with the Qiagen AllPrep DNA/RNA kit. Before any analysis, reads coming from multiple sequencing runs of the same library were combined into one pool. Processing in the source paper ran as follows. Reads were retained only if an exact TCR constant sequence was present, and the retained reads were trimmed to 150 nt and grouped according to their 12-nt molecular barcodes. Reads inside each barcode group were sub-clustered using a 15% Levenshtein threshold, and a quality-weighted consensus sequence was constructed for each RNA molecule. Non-functional sequences were filtered out, along with any lower-count sequence sitting one edit away from another sequence. Barcode sub-clusters with fewer than 20% of the maximum read count were removed, based on fitting two negative binomial distributions. The public reads were quality trimmed at Q25 with fastp and then assembled into clones with MiXCR by TCRdb, keeping productive beta chains. Rows merge per CDR3 protein into single entries with the most common DNA and genes. The V and J calls follow TCRdb's processing rather than the paper's. This sample holds some 580,000 distinct CDR3 sequences; 25% were observed only once. 0.78% of the sample is taken by the ten largest.

Naive CD8 T cell libraries were made from approximately 20,000 to 1,000,000 sorted cells using 10%, 30% or 50% of purified RNA. On a BD FACSAria II, naive CD8 T cells were FACS-sorted as CD8+CD4-CCR7+CD45RA+ and collected into RLT Plus buffer. To test detection sensitivity, Jurkat RNA equal to fewer than 13 TCR copies was added to samples of roughly 18,000-1,000,000 naive CD8 T cells. CD8 T cells were enriched with RosetteSep CD8+ T Cell Enrichment Cocktail and Ficoll-Paque, followed by ACK red cell lysis. The research as a whole found: Even against a background of about 960,000 naive CD8 T cells, spiked-in Jurkat TCR RNA amounting to a single cell's worth was reported to be detectable. In CMV-specific effector cells, clones with more than 20 RNA copies accounted for over 99% of molecules, whereas in naive cells such clones accounted for under 1%. The sizes of highly expanded clones could end up underestimated when identical TCR molecules share a barcode. Modeling indicated about 3.1 TCR RNA copies recovered per cell, compared with roughly 9.7 by digital PCR, which implies a capture efficiency of around 29%. When barcode sub-clustering was left out, chimeric consensus sequences inflated TCR diversity, with chimeras reaching as high as 47%. The naive libraries included spiked-in Jurkat TCR RNA (fewer than eleven copies' worth), and this Jurkat TCR RNA is not part of the donor repertoire.

The source is a human donor in good health. Some libraries in this study had Jurkat cell RNA spiked in. Rearrangement joined TRBV10-1 to TRBJ2-2, with 7 bases aligning to TRBD2. Material for sequencing was naive CD8+ T cells from blood, with Jurkat cell RNA spiked in. The cell subset or site label of this sample denotes: FACS-sorted CD8+CD4-CCR7+CD45RA+ naive T cells. The DNA sequence is TGCGCCAGCAGTGAGTCGCTAGCGGCACTGAACACCGGGGAGCTGTTTTTT. Its protein reads: CASSESLAALNTGELFF.